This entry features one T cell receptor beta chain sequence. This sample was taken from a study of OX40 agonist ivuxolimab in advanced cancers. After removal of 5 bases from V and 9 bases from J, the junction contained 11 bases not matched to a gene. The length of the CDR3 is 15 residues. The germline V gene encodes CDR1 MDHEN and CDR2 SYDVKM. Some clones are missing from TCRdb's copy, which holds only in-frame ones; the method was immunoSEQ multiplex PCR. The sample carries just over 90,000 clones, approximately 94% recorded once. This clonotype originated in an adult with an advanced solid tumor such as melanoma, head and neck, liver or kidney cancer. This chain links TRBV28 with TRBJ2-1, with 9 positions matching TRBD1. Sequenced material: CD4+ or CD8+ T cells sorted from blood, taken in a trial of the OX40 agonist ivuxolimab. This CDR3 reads CASSLTGGKWFEQFF. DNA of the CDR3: TGTGCCAGCAGTCTCACAGGGGGCAAATGGTTTGAGCAGTTCTTC.